This TCR beta chain was sequenced in a study of PD-L1 blockade in urothelial cancer (dated by TCRdb to 2016 to 2017). Broadly, across the study: All patients started therapy around 2014 and received atezolizumab 1,200 mg intravenously every 3 weeks. The study, an exploratory multi-omic analysis, examined somatic, immune and clinical correlates of response to PD-L1 blockade with atezolizumab in urothelial cancer. Just over 28 patients had pretreatment blood TCR-seq, about 25 had at least one posttreatment blood collection, and about 25 had tumor TCR-seq. Under ten patients reached durable clinical benefit, while some 21 patients did not. In the same patients who had TCR sequencing, pretreatment tumors also underwent whole exome sequencing and RNA sequencing. Blood samples yielded a median of about 150,000 T cells and tens of thousands of unique TCRs, with median clonality roughly 0.085. Durable clinical benefit was defined as progression-free survival longer than 6 months, and TCR features were also tested against progression-free and overall survival. About 90% of the roughly 29 patients were identified as males with urothelial cancer of bladder origin, and a prior smoking history was reported by 18 of 29 patients. An ECOG performance status of 0 or 1 was recorded for the patients, and 0 to 3 prior chemotherapy regimens had been received by the patients. Blood samples were analyzed at two time points: 3 weeks after treatment start (second dose) and 6 weeks after treatment start. Pretreatment tumor samples and matched peripheral blood, collected serially before and after atezolizumab treatment, underwent TCR sequencing.

Synthetic TCR analog templates were spiked into each PCR so that absolute template abundance could be estimated from read counts. The immunoSEQ assay was used to amplify TCRbeta CDR3 regions from genomic DNA with bias-controlled V and J gene primers. Sequencing of rearranged TCRbeta segments was performed at approximately 20X coverage. The original methods were these. Sequencing errors were corrected by clustering, and CDR3s were annotated against IMGT so that V, D and J genes could be assigned. Downstream analyses used only productive TCRbeta rearrangements and left out out-of-frame or stop-codon sequences. Clonality was calculated as one minus the Shannon entropy normalized by the log of the number of unique productive sequences. Fisher's exact test with Benjamini-Hochberg correction, using a cutoff of adjusted p below 0.01, was how clones that differed between time points or between blood and tumor were identified. In TCRdb, the immuneACCESS table is reduced to in-frame sequences with V and J assigned. These tables do not hold every clone; where another copy was compared, an unresolved V gene accounts for under half, and the others remain unexplained. V and J calls and clone size are those listed in that table; D and trimming were worked out from the DNA. This sample is represented by about 82,000 clones; about 85% of them were singletons. The ten largest make up over 5% of the sample.

The cohort included 29 patients with locally advanced or metastatic urothelial carcinoma who were treated at Memorial Sloan Kettering on a trial protocol. Peripheral blood mononuclear cells were collected pretreatment and during treatment, at between 1 and 8 total time points per patient. The Qiagen DNeasy Blood extraction kit was used to purify genomic DNA from total PBMCs and tumor samples. PBMCs were collected pretreatment and during treatment and were isolated and stored as previously described. The CDR3 holds 15 amino acids from the cysteine to the phenylalanine. The kept DNA is CDR3 alone, 45 bases in frame from the first base. Reading the germline V gene gives CDR1 SGHVS and CDR2 FQNEAQ. V loses 5 bases at its end and J loses 3 bases; junction bases beyond the gene matches: 7. Findings and caveats that apply to the study as a whole: At 3 weeks after the start of treatment, tumor-associated TCR clones in peripheral blood had expanded more in patients with durable benefit (n ≈ 20, p = 0.022). Because the sample size was small (n ≈ 30) and many of the analyses were exploratory, the results are meant to be hypothesis-generating. Improved progression-free and overall survival was found to be associated with pretreatment peripheral blood TCR clonality below the median.

As regards this clone: What this receptor recognizes is not known. Base qualities are not at hand, and no much larger clone is one base apart.

The rearranged chain carries TRBV7-8 and TRBJ2-7, and 10 bases in between align with TRBD1. The sequenced sample was PBMCs, obtained around atezolizumab (anti-PD-L1) treatment. This clonotype was obtained from a woman aged 65 to 85 with urothelial cancer. The DNA sequence is TGTGCCAGCAGCCCTAGGACAGGGGGAGACTACGAGCAGTACTTC. This yields the protein CASSPRTGGDYEQYF.